This entry is about one T cell receptor beta chain. The data originate from a study of blood T cell repertoires in COVID-19. Study details: PBMCs, B-cell-depleted T cells, or T cells were the source of the cDNA or gDNA that made up the material.

Assay: immunoSEQ multiplex PCR; the TCRdb copy retains only in-frame clones and omits some. The data hold about 120,000 clones, with 70% to 90% observed a single time. Germline V gene data show CDR1 as LNHDA and CDR2 as SQIVND (reference sequence). The germline V and J ends were trimmed by 4 bases and 5 bases, with 17 bases remaining between them. The CDR3 sequence is 16 residues long. This clonotype was obtained from a woman in her 70s who had recovered from COVID-19. The chain links TRBV19 to TRBJ1-4; tentatively, D is TRBD1 (6 bases). The specimen was peripheral blood. CDR3 nucleotides: TGTGCCAGTAGTACCCGCTGGGGACAAGTCAATGAAAAACTGTTTTTT. The encoded protein is CASSTRWGQVNEKLFF.